The 29 T cell receptor beta chains listed next were all sequenced from one sample in a study of T cell responses to AZD1222 COVID-19 vaccine. Method: immunoSEQ multiplex PCR; TCRdb's copy keeps in-frame clones and lacks some. The top ten clones hold around 2.9% of a sample with 170,000 or so clones, approximately 90% of them seen once. The sample consisted of peripheral blood, taken on day 0 of AZD1222 vaccination. Receptors were obtained from an adult in good health.

The rearrangement uses TRBV3-1 (or the pseudogene TRBV3-2) and TRBJ1-6; tentative D call: TRBD1 (6 bases). Germline values: CDR1 LGHDT, CDR2 YNNKEL (reference sequence). V lost 6 bases and J lost 5, with 14 bases in between. The CDR3 covers 15 residues. The CDR3 DNA reads TGTGCCAGCAGACAATCGGACAGAGATAATTCACCCCTCCACTTT. Translated, it gives CASRQSDRDNSPLHF.

The chain couples TRBV7-6 to TRBJ2-2, with D tentatively TRBD1 or TRBD2 (6 bases each). Germline V gene lookup returns CDR1 SGHVS and CDR2 FNYEAQ. The CDR3 has 16 amino acids. The V end was cut by 5 bases, the J end by 5 bases, with 18 bases between. The CDR3 coding sequence is TGTGCCAGCAGCCTCATAGGGGGGCCTGGAACCGGGGAGCTGTTTTTT. Translating gives CASSLIGGPGTGELFF.

The rearrangement links TRBV5-4 to TRBJ2-7, with D unclear. Germline loops: CDR1 SGHNT, CDR2 YYREEE (reference sequence). The ends were cut back, 5 bases at V and 6 bases at J, with 15 bases in the middle. CDR3 size: 13 residues. In DNA form, the CDR3 reads TGTGCCAGCAGACCGGACGGATCCATCGAGCAGTACTTC. This gives the protein CASRPDGSIEQYF.

This rearrangement joins TRBV11-3 to TRBJ2-2, with a possible D match to TRBD2 (6 bases). Germline V CDR1 and CDR2: SGHNT, YENEEA. V was pared by 6 bases and J by 7 bases, with 9 bases between. CDR3 size: 12 residues. This CDR3 is CASSWRGGELFF. DNA for the CDR3: TGTGCCAGCAGTTGGCGGGGCGGGGAGCTGTTTTTT.

The table lists this clone with a count of one. The CDR3 region is CASSLDWTGSSYNSPLHF. Here the CDR3 DNA reads TGTGCCAGCAGTCTTGATTGGACAGGGAGCTCCTATAATTCACCCCTCCACTTT. The chain uses TRBV2 and TRBJ1-6; 8 bases agree with TRBD1. The CDR3 is 18 residues long. The germline V gene encodes CDR1 SNHLY and CDR2 FYNNEI. J gave up 0 bases and V 5 bases, and 9 bases lay outside the gene matches.

CDR3 residues: CASSQDRMDGYTF. The CDR3 region has the DNA TGCGCCAGCAGCCAGGACAGGATGGATGGCTACACCTTC. J is TRBJ1-2 and V is TRBV4-3; 7 bases map to TRBD1. Germline trimming cut 3 bases from V and 6 bases from J; bases unmatched to any gene: 4. Germline values: CDR1 LGHNA, CDR2 YSLEER. CDR3 length: 13 amino acids.

The V and J genes are TRBV11-2 and TRBJ1-1; a possible D gene is TRBD1 (6 bases). The CDR3 has 15 amino acids. In germline, CDR1 is SGHAT, CDR2 FQNNGV. Trimming stripped 0 bases from V and 1 base from J, with 9 bases between. In DNA form, the CDR3 reads TGTGCCAGCAGCTTAGAGCCAGGGGCGAACACTGAAGCTTTCTTT. The encoded protein is CASSLEPGANTEAFF.

The rearrangement links TRBV7-9 to TRBJ1-2; 7 bases are shared with TRBD1. The CDR3 is 13 amino acids. V lost 6 bases and J lost 4; bases outside the gene matches: 5. In germline, CDR1 is SEHNR, CDR2 FQNEAQ (reference sequence). CDR3 in DNA: TGTGCCAGCAGAAAACAGGGGTCCTATGGCTACACCTTC. Its protein product is CASRKQGSYGYTF.

The count of this clone is one. This chain uses TRBV19 with TRBJ1-5; D uncertain. The CDR3 runs 19 residues. CDR1 LNHDA and CDR2 SQIVND come from the germline V gene (reference sequence). Trimming took off 6 bases at V and 1 base at J, with 25 bases between the two ends. CDR3 DNA: TGTGCCAGTAGGAAGAATCCGCTGGCGTCTATAATGAGCAATCAGCCCCAGCATTTT. The encoded protein is CASRKNPLASIMSNQPQHF.

The chain employs TRBV6-5 and TRBJ1-2, with 8 bases matching TRBD1. The CDR3 is 15 residues long. The V gene end was trimmed by 6 bases and the J gene end by 6 bases; junction bases not matched to a gene: 12. Per the germline V gene, CDR1 is MNHEY and CDR2 is SVGAGI. The CDR3 region is CASSDGGRGRDGYTF. CDR3 DNA sequence: TGTGCCAGCAGCGACGGCGGCAGGGGGCGGGATGGCTACACCTTC.

This clone was picked up a small number of times. The rearrangement uses TRBV7-2 and TRBJ1-4; TRBD1 might be the D (5 bases). The CDR3 is 15 residues long. Germline loops: CDR1 SGHTA, CDR2 FQGNSA. Deletions cut 1 base from V and 12 bases from J, with 18 bases between. In DNA, the CDR3 is TGTGCCAGCAGCTTAGGGGGCCAGCCCCTTGAGGAACTGTTTTTT. Translation: CASSLGGQPLEELFF.

This clone was picked up one time. The chain has TRBV12-3 or TRBV12-4 and TRBJ2-7; no definite D call. The CDR3 has 12 residues. V was clipped by 7 bases and J by 4 bases, with 11 bases between them. The DNA for the CDR3 is TGTGCCAGCACCTCAGTGCGGTACGAGCAGTACTTC. This gives the protein CASTSVRYEQYF.

The chain's CDR3 is CASSIRTYPTPFRDRYNSPLHF. CDR3 nucleotides: TGTGCCAGTAGTATCCGGACCTACCCCACCCCGTTTCGGGATCGCTATAATTCACCCCTCCACTTT. V is TRBV19 and J is TRBJ1-6; D not resolved. Trimming removed 3 bases at V and 3 bases at J, with 30 bases between. The CDR3 consists of 22 residues. Per germline, CDR1 LNHDA and CDR2 SQIVND (reference sequence).

A word on this clone: This sample also contains other DNA sequences that code for the same CDR3. The chain has TRBV27 and TRBJ2-7; possibly TRBD1 or TRBD2 for D (7 bases each). V lost 3 bases and J 4 bases, leaving 13 bases between the germline ends. Germline V CDR1 and CDR2: MNHEY, SMNVEV (reference sequence). The CDR3 covers 14 residues. The DNA of the CDR3 is TGTGCCAGCAGTTTGGGAGGGGGCACGTACGAGCAGTACTTC. It specifies CASSLGGGTYEQYF.

The CDR3 DNA sequence: TGTGCCAGCAGTGCCAAGGGGGGGACAGTAATCTACGAGCAGTACTTC. Translated, it gives CASSAKGGTVIYEQYF. This chain links TRBV25-1 with TRBJ2-7; D may match TRBD1 or TRBD2 (7 bases each). The CDR3 is made up of 16 amino acids. Looked up from germline, CDR1 is MGHDK and CDR2 is SYGVNS. V was cut by 4 bases and J by 3 bases, with 19 bases left in between.

This clone was counted once. This chain connects TRBV9 to TRBJ1-3; TRBD1 agrees at 7 bases. Germline CDR1 and CDR2: SGDLS and YYNGEE. There are 17 residues in the CDR3. The ends lost 6 bases at V and 3 bases at J; junction bases unmatched: 15. CDR3 residues: CASTVNPQGIFGNTIYF. CDR3 coding DNA: TGTGCCAGCACAGTCAATCCACAGGGGATCTTTGGAAACACCATATATTTT.

The V gene is TRBV28, the J gene TRBJ1-2; 7 bases fit TRBD1. The CDR3 has 14 amino acids. Trimming cost V 6 bases and J 2 bases; bases outside gene matches: 6. Germline lookup yields CDR1 MDHEN and CDR2 SYDVKM. The CDR3 protein is CASSIADRNYGYTF. As DNA, the CDR3 is TGTGCCAGCAGCATTGCGGACAGGAACTATGGCTACACCTTC.

The table lists this clone with a few counts. CDR3 amino acids: CASSKRALNTEAFF. In nucleotides, the CDR3 is TGTGCCAGCAGTAAAAGGGCGCTGAACACTGAAGCTTTCTTT. The chain is built from TRBV6-6 and TRBJ1-1; D is unclear. V lost 5 bases and J 0 bases, leaving 10 bases between the germline ends. Germline V CDR1 and CDR2: MNHNY, SVGAGI (reference sequence). The CDR3 sequence is 14 residues long.

The J gene is TRBJ2-5, the V gene TRBV19; D may match TRBD1 or TRBD2 (6 bases each). CDR3 length equals 15 residues. V lost 1 base and J lost 3, with 12 bases in between. From germline, CDR1 is LNHDA and CDR2 SQIVND (reference sequence). CDR3 in amino acids: CASSIAGAMEETQYF. CDR3 coding DNA: TGTGCCAGTAGTATAGCGGGGGCGATGGAAGAGACCCAGTACTTC.

This chain links TRBV19 with TRBJ1-2; D gene uncertain. This CDR3 has 14 residues. CDR1 LNHDA and CDR2 SQIVND come from the germline V gene (reference sequence). Between the trimmed V and J ends, which lost 4 bases and 0 bases, there was a span of 9 bases. CDR3: CASSTLMPNYGYTF. CDR3 DNA sequence: TGTGCCAGTAGTACCCTAATGCCTAACTATGGCTACACCTTC. Full variable domain (outside the CDR3, taken from reference TRBV19 and TRBJ1-2): DGGITQSPKYLFRKEGQNVTLSCEQNLNHDAMYWYRQDPGQGLRLIYYSQIVNDFQKGDIAEGYSVSREKKESFPLTVTSAQKNPTAFYLCASSTLMPNYGYTFGSGTRLTVV.

The CDR3 reads CASSPAGGFELEQFF. As DNA, the CDR3 is TGTGCCAGCAGCCCCGCGGGGGGGTTTGAATTGGAGCAGTTCTTC. The chain recombines TRBV3-1 (or the pseudogene TRBV3-2) with TRBJ2-1; 9 nucleotides line up with TRBD2. CDR3 size: 15 residues. V lost 4 bases to trimming and J lost 10 bases; unmatched junction nucleotides: 11. Germline CDR1 LGHDT, CDR2 YNNKEL (reference sequence).

The chain combines TRBV5-6 with TRBJ2-7; no firm D call. Germline-derived CDR1 and CDR2 are SGHDT and YYEEEE. CDR3 length equals 13 residues. The V gene lost 5 bases and the J gene lost 3 bases, with 12 bases spanning the gap. CDR3 DNA: TGTGCCAGCAGAGGCCGGTTAAACTACGAGCAGTACTTC. It translates to CASRGRLNYEQYF.

The count of this clone is one. This chain links TRBV7-3 with TRBJ2-1; D remains ambiguous. V was pared by 5 bases and J by 0 bases, with 14 bases between. Germline CDR1 SGHTA, CDR2 FQGTGA. This CDR3 has 16 amino acids. CDR3 loop: CASSPTPPSSYNEQFF. As DNA, the CDR3 is TGTGCCAGCAGCCCGACGCCTCCGAGCTCCTACAATGAGCAGTTCTTC.

The gene calls are TRBV5-1 and TRBJ1-5; 10 bases agree with TRBD1. Trimming removed 0 bases from V and 7 bases from J; junction bases left unmatched: 4. CDR1 is SGHRS, CDR2 YFSETQ, per germline. The CDR3 is 15 amino acids. In nucleotides, the CDR3 is TGCGCCAGCAGCTTGGAGGGGACAGGGGCCCAGCCCCAGCATTTT. Translated: CASSLEGTGAQPQHF.

V usage is TRBV6-6 and J usage is TRBJ1-2; D may be TRBD1 (6 bases). The V gene's germline CDR1 is MNHNY and CDR2 SVGAGI (reference sequence). This CDR3 region has 13 residues. Trimming pared 8 bases from V and 7 bases from J, leaving 17 bases between. The CDR3 DNA reads TGTGCCAGCGAGAGTGCGGGGGCCCTTGGCTACACCTTC. Its translation is CASESAGALGYTF.

The chain recombines TRBV15 with TRBJ1-5, with TRBD1 identical over 10 bases. V lost 0 bases, J lost 5 bases, and 7 bases stayed unmatched. CDR3 length: 17 residues. Per germline, CDR1 LNHNV and CDR2 YYDKDF (reference sequence). The CDR3 DNA sequence: TGTGCCACCAGCAGAGATGTTCGGGACAGGGGATATCAGCCCCAGCATTTT. Encoded protein: CATSRDVRDRGYQPQHF.

This sequence joins TRBV29-1 and TRBJ2-3; D is ambiguous. V was shortened by 8 bases and J by 6 bases, with 15 bases between the two germline ends. Germline-derived CDR1 and CDR2 are SQVTM and ANQGSEA. The length of the CDR3 is 12 residues. The CDR3 nucleotides read TGCAGCTCCACTACGACTGGGGATACGCAGTATTTT. This sequence encodes CSSTTTGDTQYF.

This chain uses TRBV5-5 with TRBJ1-5, with TRBD1 as a possible D gene (6 bases). V was shortened by 3 bases and J by 2 bases, with 9 bases between the two germline ends. CDR1 is SGHKS and CDR2 is YYEKEE in the germline V gene (reference sequence). This CDR3 is 14 amino acids long. The CDR3 here is CASSWGQGNQPQHF. CDR3 bases: TGTGCCAGCAGCTGGGGACAAGGCAATCAGCCCCAGCATTTT.

Remarks on this clone: The sample contains more than one DNA sequence encoding this CDR3. The J gene is TRBJ2-7, the V gene TRBV4-3; 11 bases fit TRBD1. The CDR3 consists of 16 residues. The J segment lost 4 bases and the V segment lost 0 bases, leaving 5 bases of the junction unmatched. CDR1 and CDR2 (germline): LGHNA, YSLEER. The CDR3 region has the DNA TGCGCCAGCAGCCAAGAGCCGGGACAGGGGGGGTACGAGCAGTACTTC. Translation: CASSQEPGQGGYEQYF.